These 24 T cell receptor beta chains share one sample of origin, sequenced in a study of control samples from healthy donors and cancer patients. TCRdb's table, derived via immunoSEQ multiplex PCR, lists solely in-frame clones and lacks some. The sample includes around 110,000 clones, roughly 92% of them seen just once. Sequenced material: blood. The receptors were gathered from a man in his thirties or forties in good health.

This chain joins TRBV29-1 and TRBJ2-7, with a weak D call TRBD2 (6 bases). V shed 0 bases and J shed 4 bases, with 10 bases lying between them. Germline V gene data show CDR1 as SQVTM and CDR2 as ANQGSEA. The CDR3 is made up of 13 amino acids. CDR3 DNA sequence: TGCAGCGTTGAAGATCGGGAGATATACGAGCAGTACTTC. Translation: CSVEDREIYEQYF.

J is TRBJ2-3 and V is TRBV28; D is possibly TRBD2 (9 bases). This CDR3 is built from 17 residues. Germline V gene lookup returns CDR1 MDHEN and CDR2 SYDVKM. V lost 5 bases to trimming and J lost 11 bases, with 29 bases between them. Written as DNA, the CDR3 is TGTGCCAGCAGTCCCCCCCGGCGGGGGGGCCAAGGGACAGGGCAGTATTTT. It encodes CASSPPRRGGQGTGQYF.

This chain links TRBV18 with TRBJ1-1; weak D call: TRBD1 (6 bases). This CDR3 is 15 amino acids long. The V and J ends lost 1 base and 2 bases respectively, with 11 bases between them. CDR1 and CDR2 from the germline V gene are KGHSH and LQKENI. As DNA, the CDR3 is TGTGCCAGCTCACCACAGCAGGGACAAAACACTGAAGCTTTCTTT. It is translated as CASSPQQGQNTEAFF. Drawing the rest from reference TRBV18 and TRBJ1-1, the complete variable domain is NAGVMQNPRHLVRRRGQEARLRCSPMKGHSHVYWYRQLPEEGLKFMVYLQKENIIDESGMPKERFSAEFPKEGPSILRIQQVVRGDSAAYFCASSPQQGQNTEAFFGQGTRLTVV.

This clone is a singleton in its sample. The chain joins TRBV28 to TRBJ2-5; possible D gene TRBD2, 5 bases. The CDR3 is 11 residues long. V lost 11 bases, J lost 4 bases, and 11 bases lay in between. Germline V gives CDR1 MDHEN, CDR2 SYDVKM. The CDR3 spells CAAAGSETQYF. CDR3 nucleotides: TGTGCCGCCGCGGGCTCAGAGACCCAGTACTTC.

The chain is built from TRBV3-1 (or the pseudogene TRBV3-2) and TRBJ2-5; a possible D gene is TRBD2 (6 bases). Per the germline V gene, CDR1 is LGHDT and CDR2 is YNNKEL (reference sequence). V lost 4 bases, J lost 2 bases, and 11 bases lay in between. This CDR3 contains 14 residues. CDR3 residues: CASSLRDSQETQYF. The CDR3 DNA reads TGTGCCAGCAGCCTCCGGGACTCGCAAGAGACCCAGTACTTC.

The J gene is TRBJ2-7, the V gene TRBV2, with 7 bases matching TRBD2. CDR1 and CDR2 (germline): SNHLY, FYNNEI. Trimming removed 3 bases from V and 2 bases from J; junction bases left unmatched: 10. This CDR3 spans 16 amino acids. The CDR3 DNA is TGTGCCAGCAGTGATGGGAGGGGCCTTAAGGCCTACGAGCAGTACGTC. As protein: CASSDGRGLKAYEQYV.

The CDR3 spells CASSLLEGPSNSPLHF. The DNA for the CDR3 is TGTGCCAGCAGTCTACTGGAGGGCCCCTCTAATTCACCCCTCCACTTT. The chain is built from TRBV11-2 and TRBJ1-6, with no clear D. Germline lookup yields CDR1 SGHAT and CDR2 FQNNGV. The CDR3 extends over 16 amino acids. Between the trimmed V and J ends, which lost 6 bases and 6 bases, there was a span of 18 bases.

The chain has TRBV19 and TRBJ1-1, with 9 bases aligning to TRBD1. Germline values: CDR1 LNHDA, CDR2 SQIVND (reference sequence). This CDR3 contains 15 residues. Trimming removed 4 bases from V and 4 bases from J; junction bases left unmatched: 7. This chain's CDR3 is CASSRDREGGTEAFF. The CDR3 DNA sequence: TGTGCCAGTAGTAGGGACAGGGAAGGAGGCACTGAAGCTTTCTTT.

This clone has just one count. The chain couples TRBV6-5 to TRBJ1-4; D might be TRBD1 (5 bases). V shed 3 bases and J shed 8 bases, with 10 bases lying between them. This CDR3 contains 13 residues. Germline CDR1 is MNHEY and CDR2 is SVGAGI. CDR3 sequence (DNA): TGTGCCAGCAGTTATGTGGGGGGAGAAAAACTGTTTTTT. This sequence encodes CASSYVGGEKLFF.

The genes are TRBV19 and TRBJ1-1; D not certain. Germline V lookup: CDR1 LNHDA, CDR2 SQIVND (reference sequence). The V and J ends lost 7 bases and 7 bases respectively, with 13 bases between them. This CDR3 is 12 amino acids long. CDR3 bases: TGTGCCAGTATTCGGGATTTCGGTGAAGCTTTCTTT. This translates into CASIRDFGEAFF.

V usage is TRBV3-1 (or the pseudogene TRBV3-2) and J usage is TRBJ1-5; D call uncertain. Germline V gene sequence: CDR1 LGHDT, CDR2 YNNKEL (reference sequence). Trimming pared 0 bases from V and 2 bases from J, leaving 5 bases between. The length of the CDR3 is 14 residues. The CDR3 loop reads CASSQDPGNQPQHF. CDR3 DNA sequence: TGTGCCAGCAGCCAAGATCCGGGCAATCAGCCCCAGCATTTT.

The rearrangement joins TRBV2 to TRBJ1-5, with 7 bases matching TRBD1. Germline CDR1 SNHLY, CDR2 FYNNEI. V shed 7 bases, J shed 6 bases, and the junction held 12 bases outside the gene matches. This CDR3 spans 15 amino acids. The CDR3 spells CASKGQLLTSQPQHF. In DNA form, the CDR3 reads TGTGCCAGCAAGGGACAGCTCCTCACCAGTCAGCCCCAGCATTTT.

V and J are TRBV6-5 and TRBJ1-5; the match to TRBD1 covers 8 bases. The CDR3 covers 15 residues. The V and J ends lost 4 bases and 4 bases, in that order; junction bases with no gene match: 6. Germline V CDR1 and CDR2: MNHEY, SVGAGI. CDR3 coding DNA: TGTGCCAGCAGTTCTCAGGGGGCTCTAAATCAGCCCCAGCATTTT. Its protein product is CASSSQGALNQPQHF.

The chain uses TRBV5-1 and TRBJ1-4; D is unresolved. The CDR3 consists of 16 residues. Per the germline V gene, CDR1 is SGHRS and CDR2 is YFSETQ. The V end lost 4 bases, the J end lost 2 bases, and 15 bases lay between the germline ends. Here the CDR3 DNA reads TGCGCCAGCAGCACTACCTTAGGAGGGACTAATGAAAAACTGTTTTTT. Protein: CASSTTLGGTNEKLFF.

The chain carries TRBV11-2 and TRBJ2-7, with D unresolved. The CDR3 has 13 residues. V was cut by 1 base and J by 5 bases, with 9 bases left in between. Per the germline V gene, CDR1 is SGHAT and CDR2 is FQNNGV. This CDR3 reads CASSLGSFDEQYF. CDR3 DNA: TGTGCCAGCAGCTTAGGGAGTTTCGACGAGCAGTACTTC.

The CDR3 sequence is CAISEYQAGNEQFF. Written as DNA, the CDR3 is TGTGCCATCAGTGAGTATCAGGCGGGGAATGAGCAGTTCTTC. J is TRBJ2-1 and V is TRBV10-3; tentative D call: TRBD2 (6 bases). Trimming took off 1 base at V and 7 bases at J, with 11 bases between the two ends. Germline CDR1 ENHRY, CDR2 SYGVKD. This CDR3 spans 14 amino acids.

The chain is built from TRBV5-1 and TRBJ1-3, with D hard to call. V gave up 6 bases and J gave up 0 bases, with 16 bases separating them. CDR3 length equals 16 residues. Germline-derived CDR1 and CDR2 are SGHRS and YFSETQ. Written as DNA, the CDR3 is TGCGCCAGCACTCCTCGGGGAGGCAACTCTGGAAACACCATATATTTT. Its protein product is CASTPRGGNSGNTIYF.

The chain joins TRBV29-1 to TRBJ1-4, with D tentatively TRBD1 (5 bases). The CDR3 loop spans 14 amino acids. The ends were cut back, 4 bases at V and 4 bases at J, with 13 bases in the middle. Per germline, CDR1 SQVTM and CDR2 ANQGSEA. This CDR3 is CSVARGAGNEKLFF. Here the CDR3 DNA reads TGCAGCGTTGCGAGGGGAGCGGGTAATGAAAAACTGTTTTTT.

The rearrangement uses TRBV19 and TRBJ2-1, with 10 bases lining up with TRBD2. V lost 1 base, J lost 3 bases, and 0 bases stayed unmatched. Germline lookup yields CDR1 LNHDA and CDR2 SQIVND (reference sequence). The CDR3 contains 15 residues. CDR3 region: CASSIGTSGYNEQFF. The CDR3 DNA reads TGTGCCAGTAGTATAGGGACTAGCGGCTACAATGAGCAGTTCTTC.

This chain uses TRBV3-1 (or the pseudogene TRBV3-2) with TRBJ2-5; 9 nucleotides agree with TRBD2. V shed 5 bases, J shed 4 bases, and the junction held 2 bases outside the gene matches. Looked up from germline, CDR1 is LGHDT and CDR2 is YNNKEL (reference sequence). This CDR3 has 13 amino acids. The DNA of the CDR3 is TGTGCCAGCAGCGGGACTAGCCGAGAGACCCAGTACTTC. Protein sequence: CASSGTSRETQYF.

J is TRBJ1-1 and V is TRBV24-1, with a tentative D call TRBD1 (6 bases). Per the germline V gene, CDR1 is KGHDR and CDR2 is SFDVKD. The CDR3 runs 13 residues. Trimming took off 3 bases at V and 7 bases at J, with 11 bases between the two ends. This chain's CDR3 is CATSDPTDSEAFF. In nucleotides, the CDR3 is TGTGCCACCAGTGATCCTACGGACAGTGAAGCTTTCTTT.

The CDR3 here is CASSPADYGYTF. The CDR3 coding sequence is TGTGCCAGCAGTCCCGCGGACTATGGCTACACCTTC. The chain combines TRBV6-6 with TRBJ1-2, with no clear D. The CDR3 has 12 residues. Trimming cost V 5 bases and J 3 bases, with 7 bases left between them. Germline V gene sequence: CDR1 MNHNY, CDR2 SVGAGI (reference sequence).

The rearrangement uses TRBV7-9 and TRBJ2-5; 7 bases are shared with TRBD2. The CDR3 has 16 residues. The germline V gene has CDR1 SEHNR and CDR2 FQNEAQ (reference sequence). V gave up 4 bases and J gave up 2 bases; unmatched junction bases: 10. The chain's CDR3 is CASSSPTSKEQETQYF. In nucleotides, the CDR3 is TGTGCCAGCAGCTCGCCGACTAGCAAGGAACAAGAGACCCAGTACTTC.

CDR3 sequence reads: CASSPPMGGDGYTF. For the CDR3, the DNA is TGTGCCAGCTCACCACCTATGGGAGGGGACGGCTACACCTTC. The genes are TRBV18 and TRBJ1-2; the D gene is possibly TRBD1 (5 bases). Germline CDR1 reads KGHSH; CDR2 reads LQKENI. This CDR3 comprises 14 residues. With 0 bases removed from V and 8 bases from J, the gap between germline ends came to 13 bases.